Listed below are T cell receptor beta chains from one sample, sequenced in a study of T cell responses to AZD1222 COVID-19 vaccine. Repertoires were generated with immunoSEQ multiplex PCR, while TCRdb's copy carries only in-frame clones and drops some. Of around 52,000 clones listed, around 85% are singletons. The sequencing here drew on peripheral blood, taken on day 0 of AZD1222 vaccination. These receptor sequences come from an adult in good health. CDR3s include the opening cysteine and the closing phenylalanine or tryptophan. D genes are given only for firm matches. Size tells how often a clone was seen (once, few, many) or the class of an expanded clone, and some rows leave it out.

>.|.|TRBJ1-2|TRBV20-1
CSASRQHLRNYGYTF
TGCAGTGCTAGTAGGCAGCACCTAAGGAACTATGGCTACACCTTC
>.|.|TRBJ2-3|TRBV12-2
CASRLGGASGSTDTQYF
TGTGCAAGTCGCTTAGGGGGGGCTAGCGGAAGCACAGATACGCAGTATTTT
>.|TRBD1|TRBJ1-2|TRBV4-1
CASSQDPRTGPSPGTYTF
TGCGCCAGCAGCCAAGATCCCCGGACAGGGCCCTCTCCCGGGACCTACACCTTC
>once|.|TRBJ2-1|TRBV19
CASSTQASRDEQFF
TGTGCCAGTAGTACCCAAGCTAGCCGCGATGAGCAGTTCTTC
>few|.|TRBJ1-1|TRBV6-4
CASSDRVGDTEAFF
TGTGCCAGCAGTGACAGGGTCGGGGACACTGAAGCTTTCTTT
>.|.|TRBJ1-3|TRBV11-1
CASSASQNSGNTIYF
TGTGCCAGCAGCGCGTCCCAGAATTCTGGAAACACCATATATTTT
>.|.|TRBJ2-1|TRBV30
CAWKPDGRNNEQFF
TGTGCCTGGAAGCCAGACGGACGTAACAATGAGCAGTTCTTC
>.|.|TRBJ2-2|TRBV19
CASSIDHGELFF
TGTGCCAGTAGTATAGATCACGGGGAGCTGTTTTTT
>.|TRBD1|TRBJ1-2|TRBV6-1
CASSESPGTGAYGYTF
TGTGCCAGCAGTGAGTCACCCGGGACAGGCGCATATGGCTACACCTTC
>.|.|TRBJ2-7|TRBV7-8
CASSLDSALTYEQYF
TGTGCCAGCAGCTTAGACAGCGCCCTTACCTACGAGCAGTACTTC
>.|TRBD2|TRBJ2-1|TRBV20-1
CSASRTGLAGHNEQFF
TGCAGTGCTAGTCGAACGGGACTAGCGGGTCACAATGAGCAGTTCTTC
>.|.|TRBJ2-6|TRBV5-6
CASSYGSSGANVLTF
TGTGCCAGCAGTTATGGGTCCTCTGGGGCCAACGTCCTGACTTTC
>once|.|TRBJ1-1|TRBV28
CASTIPGVENTEAFF
TGTGCCAGCACTATACCTGGGGTGGAGAACACTGAAGCTTTCTTT
>.|TRBD1|TRBJ1-1|TRBV23-1
CASSQGQGAWANTEAFF
TGCGCCAGCAGTCAAGGACAGGGGGCTTGGGCGAACACTGAAGCTTTCTTT
>few|.|TRBJ1-1|TRBV7-9
CASSSGSTEAFF
TGTGCCAGCAGCTCGGGGAGCACTGAAGCTTTCTTT
>.|TRBD2|TRBJ2-3|TRBV5-1
CASSPLGGRAGSTDTQYF
TGCGCCAGCAGCCCCCTCGGCGGGAGGGCCGGTAGCACAGATACGCAGTATTTT